This T cell receptor beta chain was recovered during a study of T cells in Graves' hyperthyroidism and ophthalmopathy. The source material, RNA transcripts, was used to amplify TCR beta CDR3 regions. An initial round of RT-PCR targeting the TCR CDR3 relied on the HTBI primer set. TCRdb called the multiplex PCR reads again in MiXCR, with one record for every CDR3 protein. The data show more than 75,000 distinct CDR3 sequences, around 50% seen once. This clonotype came up many times. In germline, CDR1 is SGHTS, CDR2 YDEGEE. The CDR3 runs to 13 residues. With 1 base clipped from V and 4 bases from J, the junction kept 1 base outside the gene matches.

The clonotype was recovered from a woman between 40 and 50 years old with Graves' hyperthyroidism. V is TRBV5-8 and J is TRBJ1-2, with 7 positions matching TRBD1. The specimen was blood. The CDR3 region has the DNA TGTGCCAGCAGCTTGCAGGGGGGCTATGGCTACACCTTC. It specifies CASSLQGGYGYTF.